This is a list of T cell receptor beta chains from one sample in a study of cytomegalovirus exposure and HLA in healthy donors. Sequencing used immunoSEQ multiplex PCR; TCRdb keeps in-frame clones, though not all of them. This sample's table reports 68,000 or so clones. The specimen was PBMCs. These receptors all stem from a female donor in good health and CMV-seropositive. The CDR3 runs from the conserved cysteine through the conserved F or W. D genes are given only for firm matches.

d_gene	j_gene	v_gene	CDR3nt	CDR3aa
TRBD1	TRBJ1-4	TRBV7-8	TGTGCCAGCAGCTTAGCGAGGGGGCCTAATGAAAAACTGTTTTTT	CASSLARGPNEKLFF
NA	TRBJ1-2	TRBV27	TGTGCCAGCAGTTTCGGGGGGTACTATGGCTACACCTTC	CASSFGGYYGYTF
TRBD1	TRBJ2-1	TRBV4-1	TGCGCCACCGGGCGCGGGACAGGGGGAAATGAGCAGTTCTTC	CATGRGTGGNEQFF
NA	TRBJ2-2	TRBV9	TGTGCCAGCAGCCCACTGGCGGGGGCGTTCCCCGGGGAGCTGTTTTTT	CASSPLAGAFPGELFF
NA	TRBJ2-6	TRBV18	TGTGCCAGCTCACTACGTACAGGGAACCGACCTGGGGCCAACGTCCTGACTTTC	CASSLRTGNRPGANVLTF
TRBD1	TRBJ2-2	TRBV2	TGTGCCAGCAGTTTTACACAGGGGCGAGAGAACACCGGGGAGCTGTTTTTT	CASSFTQGRENTGELFF
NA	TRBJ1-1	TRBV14	TGTGCCAGCAGCCAAGTGGCGGGGCCAGGCACTGAAGCTTTCTTT	CASSQVAGPGTEAFF
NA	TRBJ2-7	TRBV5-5	TGTGCCAGCAGCCTTGGGATGGGGGCTGCCTACGAGCAGTACTTC	CASSLGMGAAYEQYF
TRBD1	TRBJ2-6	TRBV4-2	TGTGCCAGCAGCCAAGTAACAGGGGCCGTCTCTGGGGCCAACGTCCTGACTTTC	CASSQVTGAVSGANVLTF
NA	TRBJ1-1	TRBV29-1	TGCAGCGTTGGAGGCCTTGAAGCTTTCTTT	CSVGGLEAFF
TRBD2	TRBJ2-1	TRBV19	TGTGCCAGTACCCAGCCCCTAGCGGGTTACAATGAGCAGTTCTTC	CASTQPLAGYNEQFF
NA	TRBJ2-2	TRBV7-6	TGTGCCAGCAGCTTAGCGAGTCAGGGGAGCACCGGGGAGCTGTTTTTT	CASSLASQGSTGELFF
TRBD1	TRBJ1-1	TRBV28	TGTGCCAGCACCCCTCAGGGGGCGATCACTGAAGCTTTCTTT	CASTPQGAITEAFF
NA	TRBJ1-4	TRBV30	TGTGCCTGGAGCGGGGCTAATGAAAAACTGTTTTTT	CAWSGANEKLFF
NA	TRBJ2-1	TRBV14	TGTGCCAGCAGCCAAGGGCAGGGTCAGTTCTTC	CASSQGQGQFF
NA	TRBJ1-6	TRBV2	TGTGCCAGCAGTGAACAGAGGGGGGGAAATTCACCCCTCCACTTT	CASSEQRGGNSPLHF
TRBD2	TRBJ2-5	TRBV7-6	TGTGCCAGCAGCTTACTTCTGGCGGGGGGCAGACCTCACCAAGAGACCCAGTACTTC	CASSLLLAGGRPHQETQYF
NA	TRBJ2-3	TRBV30	TGTGCCTGGGGGACTAGCACAGATACGCAGTATTTT	CAWGTSTDTQYF
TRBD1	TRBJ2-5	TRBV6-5	TGTGCCAGCAGTTACCAGGGACAGGGCCAAGAGACCCAGTACTTC	CASSYQGQGQETQYF
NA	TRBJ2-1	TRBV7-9	TGTGCCAGCAGCGTAGATAGCAACGAGCAGTTCTTC	CASSVDSNEQFF
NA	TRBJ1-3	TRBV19	TGTGCCAGTAGAAGGACAGTCCGAGATGGAAACACCATATATTTT	CASRRTVRDGNTIYF
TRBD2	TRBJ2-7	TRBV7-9	TGTGCCAGCAGCTTAGTTCGGGAGGACGAGCAGTACTTC	CASSLVREDEQYF
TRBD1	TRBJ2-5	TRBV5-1	TGCGCCAGCAGCTTGGCCCGGACAGGGGTAGAGACCCAGTACTTC	CASSLARTGVETQYF
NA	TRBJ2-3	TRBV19	TGTGCCAGTAGTCCACCGACAGTCACAGATACGCAGTATTTT	CASSPPTVTDTQYF
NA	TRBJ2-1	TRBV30	TGTGCCTGGAAAGGGGTCTACAATGAGCAGTTCTTC	CAWKGVYNEQFF
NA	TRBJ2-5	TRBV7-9	TGTGCCAGCAGCGGGGCAGAGACCCAGTACTTC	CASSGAETQYF
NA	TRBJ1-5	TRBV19	TGTGCCAGTAGTACTCTCGGACTTAGCAATCAGCCCCAGCATTTT	CASSTLGLSNQPQHF
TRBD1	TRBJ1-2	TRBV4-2	TGTGCCAGCAGTACAGGGGAGGAGAACTATGGCTACACCTTC	CASSTGEENYGYTF
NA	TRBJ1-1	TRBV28	TGTGCCAGCAGCCTCCTTCGTCGTGAAGCTTTCTTT	CASSLLRREAFF
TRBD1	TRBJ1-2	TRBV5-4	TGTGCCAGCAGCTTGGTTGGCAGGGGGGACGGCTACACCTTC	CASSLVGRGDGYTF
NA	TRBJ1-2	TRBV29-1	TGCAGCGTTGTGGTAGGGAGCGGCTACACCTTC	CSVVVGSGYTF
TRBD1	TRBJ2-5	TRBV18	TGTGCCAGCTCACTCATCCGGACAGGGTCGATTGGAGAGACCCAGTACTTC	CASSLIRTGSIGETQYF
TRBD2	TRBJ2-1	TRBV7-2	TGTGCCAGCAGGCGAAGGACTAGCGGGGACTACAATGAGCAGTTCTTC	CASRRRTSGDYNEQFF
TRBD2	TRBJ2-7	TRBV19	TGTGCCAGTAGTATGGGACTAGCGGGAACTTACGAGCAGTACTTC	CASSMGLAGTYEQYF
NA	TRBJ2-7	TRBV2	TGTGCCAGCAGTGATCGAGACAGGAGCTCCTACGAGCAGTACTTC	CASSDRDRSSYEQYF
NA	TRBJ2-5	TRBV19	TGTGCCAGTAGTAAACTAGCTCCGGGCGAAGAGACCCAGTACTTC	CASSKLAPGEETQYF
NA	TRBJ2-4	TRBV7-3	TGTGCCAGCAGCTTAACGCGGGACGACATTCAGTACTTC	CASSLTRDDIQYF
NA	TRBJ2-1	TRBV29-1	TGCAGCGTTGAAGGGGACACAAGATACAATGAGCAGTTCTTC	CSVEGDTRYNEQFF
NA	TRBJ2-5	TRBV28	TGTGCCAGCAGTCTGCTAGTAGAGACCCAGTACTTC	CASSLLVETQYF
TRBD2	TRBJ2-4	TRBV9	TGTGCCAGCAGCACCGAGGGAGGGCGAGGAAACATTCAGTACTTC	CASSTEGGRGNIQYF
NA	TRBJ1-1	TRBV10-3	TGTGCCATCGGCGGGACCGCGAACACTGAAGCTTTCTTT	CAIGGTANTEAFF
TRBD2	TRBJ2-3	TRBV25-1	TGTGCCAGCAGTGCGCCGACTAGCACCCCCATGACAGATACGCAGTATTTT	CASSAPTSTPMTDTQYF
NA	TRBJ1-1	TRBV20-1	TGCAGTGCTAGAGCTAGGGGTGAAGCTTTCTTT	CSARARGEAFF
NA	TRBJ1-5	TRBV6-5	TGTGCCAGCAGTTACGCAGGGAACAATCAGCCCCAGCATTTT	CASSYAGNNQPQHF
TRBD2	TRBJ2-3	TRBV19	TGTGCCAGTAGGACATGGAACTTAGCGGGAGTGCCAGATACGCAGTATTTT	CASRTWNLAGVPDTQYF
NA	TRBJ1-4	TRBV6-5	TGTGCCAGCAGTCAAGGACAGCTTAATGAAAAACTGTTTTTT	CASSQGQLNEKLFF
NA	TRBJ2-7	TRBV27	TGTGCCAGCAGTTTATCGGTCAGCTCCTACGAGCAGTACTTC	CASSLSVSSYEQYF
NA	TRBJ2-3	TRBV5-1	TGCGCCAGCAGCTTGAGCGGGTGGGGGAGAACAGATACGCAGTATTTT	CASSLSGWGRTDTQYF
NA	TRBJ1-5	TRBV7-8	TGTGCCAGCAGCTCCCGACCGGCTCAGGGTCAGCCCCAGCATTTT	CASSSRPAQGQPQHF
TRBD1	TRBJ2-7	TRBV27	TGTGCCAGCAGTTTCATCGGGACAGGGGATCGAAACGAGCAGTACTTC	CASSFIGTGDRNEQYF
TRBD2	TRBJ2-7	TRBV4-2	TGTGCCAGCAGCCAAGAGGCTAGCGGCAGTCCCTTCGAGCAGTACTTC	CASSQEASGSPFEQYF
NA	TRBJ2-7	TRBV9	TGTGCCAGCAGCGTAGCCTCGGGGTTCGGGTACGAGCAGTACTTC	CASSVASGFGYEQYF
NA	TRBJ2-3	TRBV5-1	TGCGCCAGCAGCGAGCTCTCTTCAGATACGCAGTATTTT	CASSELSSDTQYF
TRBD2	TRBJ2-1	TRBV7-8	TGTGCCAGCAGCTTACTGGGACTAGCGGGAGATGAGCAGTTCTTC	CASSLLGLAGDEQFF
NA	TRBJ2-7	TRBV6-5	TGTGCCAGCAGTTACATTTCTGCAGGGGTTTCCTACGAGCAGTACTTC	CASSYISAGVSYEQYF